One and the same sample provided the 13 T cell receptor beta chains below, sequenced in a study of cytomegalovirus exposure and HLA in healthy donors. Here immunoSEQ multiplex PCR was the method, and the copy in TCRdb shows in-frame clones only, minus some. Of around 61,000 clones listed, around 90% are singletons. The sample taken for sequencing was PBMCs. These receptors were obtained from a man aged 18 to 29 in good health and CMV-seronegative.

V is TRBV28 and J is TRBJ2-3; 9 nucleotides line up with TRBD2. The CDR3 is 13 residues long. V gave up 9 bases and J gave up 7 bases; unmatched junction bases: 8. Germline CDR1 MDHEN, CDR2 SYDVKM. In DNA form, the CDR3 reads TGTGCCAGTAAGACTAGCGGAAGGAATACGCAGTATTTT. This gives the protein CASKTSGRNTQYF. The full variable domain, its missing parts supplied by reference TRBV28 and TRBJ2-3, is DVKVTQSSRYLVKRTGEKVFLECVQDMDHENMFWYRQDPGLGLRLIYFSYDVKMKEKGDIPEGYSVSREKKERFSLILESASTNQTSMYLCASKTSGRNTQYFGPGTRLTVL.

Here the CDR3 reads CSVEVEAGVQQYF. CDR3 coding DNA: TGCAGCGTTGAAGTTGAAGCGGGAGTACAGCAGTACTTC. The chain recombines TRBV29-1 with TRBJ2-7; 8 bases fit TRBD2. Losses at the gene ends were 1 base for V and 8 bases for J; bases not matched to a gene: 7. The germline CDR1 and CDR2 sequences are SQVTM and ANQGSEA. CDR3 size: 13 residues.

V usage is TRBV28 and J usage is TRBJ2-3; D is undetermined. V gave up 10 bases and J gave up 3 bases, with 8 bases separating them. CDR3 length: 11 amino acids. The germline CDR1 and CDR2 sequences are MDHEN and SYDVKM. The CDR3 sequence: CATTITDTQYF. The CDR3 nucleotides read TGTGCCACCACTATAACAGATACGCAGTATTTT.

This clone is a singleton in its sample. The chain uses TRBV9 and TRBJ2-1; 10 positions match TRBD2. The germline V gene encodes CDR1 SGDLS and CDR2 YYNGEE. The CDR3 has 14 residues. The V segment lost 4 bases and the J segment 4 bases; nucleotides outside the gene matches: 2. CDR3 nucleotides: TGTGCCAGCAGCCAGACTAGCGGGTACAATGAGCAGTTCTTC. This codes for CASSQTSGYNEQFF.

The chain joins TRBV29-1 to TRBJ1-1, with 7 bases fitting TRBD1. This CDR3 region has 13 residues. Germline V gene lookup returns CDR1 SQVTM and CDR2 ANQGSEA. V dropped 3 bases and J dropped 4; count of bases not matched to a gene: 5. As DNA, the CDR3 is TGCAGCGTTGATCCCGCAGGGGGCACTGAAGCTTTCTTT. It translates to CSVDPAGGTEAFF. The complete variable domain, with remaining parts taken from reference TRBV29-1 and TRBJ1-1, reads SAVISQKPSRDICQRGTSLTIQCQVDSQVTMMFWYRQQPGQSLTLIATANQGSEATYESGFVIDKFPISRPNLTFSTLTVSNMSPEDSSIYLCSVDPAGGTEAFFGQGTRLTVV.

V is TRBV6-1 and J is TRBJ2-3; TRBD1 might be the D (5 bases). Between the trimmed V and J ends, which lost 6 bases and 0 bases, there was a span of 13 bases. CDR3 length: 15 amino acids. Germline V CDR1 and CDR2: MNHNS, SASEGT. The chain's CDR3 is CASRGLSYSTDTQYF. Written as DNA, the CDR3 is TGTGCCAGCAGGGGGCTCTCGTATAGCACAGATACGCAGTATTTT.

CDR3 in DNA: TGTGCCAGCAGCTTACTAGCGGGAGGAACCGGGGAGCTGTTTTTT. This sequence encodes CASSLLAGGTGELFF. The chain couples TRBV7-2 to TRBJ2-2; 11 nucleotides match TRBD2. This CDR3 has 15 residues. V was clipped by 2 bases and J by 5 bases; unmatched bases: 1. Germline V gene lookup returns CDR1 SGHTA and CDR2 FQGNSA. The variable domain in full, with the rest retrieved from reference TRBV7-2 and TRBJ2-2, is GAGVSQSPSNKVTEKGKDVELRCDPISGHTALYWYRQSLGQGLEFLIYFQGNSAPDKSGLPSDRFSAERTGGSVSTLTIQRTQQEDSAVYLCASSLLAGGTGELFFGEGSRLTVL.

The rearrangement links TRBV6-4 to TRBJ2-3, with D tentatively TRBD2 (5 bases). V was pared by 4 bases and J by 4 bases, with 9 bases between. CDR1 and CDR2 from the germline V gene are MRHNA and SNTAGT. The CDR3 length is 13 residues. The CDR3 DNA sequence: TGTGCCAGCAGTGGGGAGATATCAGATACGCAGTATTTT. Its protein is CASSGEISDTQYF.

This chain connects TRBV7-9 to TRBJ2-2; a weak D match, TRBD2 (6 bases). Germline CDR1 SEHNR, CDR2 FQNEAQ (reference sequence). Trimming shortened V by 5 bases and J by 2 bases, and 18 bases separated the two germline ends. CDR3 size: 17 residues. In nucleotides, the CDR3 is TGTGCCAGCAGCCCCCAGACCCCGGGACTTAACACCGGGGAGCTGTTTTTT. Protein: CASSPQTPGLNTGELFF.

The chain employs TRBV7-9 and TRBJ2-1, with 8 bases aligning to TRBD2. CDR3 length: 14 amino acids. CDR1 is SEHNR and CDR2 is FQNEAQ in the germline V gene (reference sequence). The V segment lost 4 bases and the J segment 10 bases; nucleotides outside the gene matches: 9. The CDR3 DNA follows: TGTGCCAGCAGCTCACACATACGACTAGCGGAGCAGTTCTTC. This encodes CASSSHIRLAEQFF. The full variable domain, its missing parts supplied by reference TRBV7-9 and TRBJ2-1, is DTGVSQNPRHKITKRGQNVTFRCDPISEHNRLYWYRQTLGQGPEFLTYFQNEAQLEKSRLLSDRFSAERPKGSFSTLEIQRTEQGDSAMYLCASSSHIRLAEQFFGPGTRLTVL.

This clone was picked up one time. The chain recombines TRBV5-1 with TRBJ2-7, with a weak D call TRBD2 (5 bases). The CDR3 runs to 12 residues. V gave up 5 bases and J gave up 2 bases, with 8 bases separating them. Germline loops: CDR1 SGHRS, CDR2 YFSETQ. The CDR3 nucleotides are TGCGCCAGCAGTGCGGAGGCCTACGAGCAGTACTTC. Protein product: CASSAEAYEQYF.

The table lists this clone with a few counts. The chain combines TRBV9 with TRBJ2-3; TRBD2 aligns across 8 bases. Germline CDR1 and CDR2: SGDLS and YYNGEE. This CDR3 comprises 17 residues. With 4 bases clipped from V and 1 base from J, the junction kept 11 bases outside the gene matches. The CDR3 here is CASSSKPGLGGTDTQYF. The CDR3 DNA follows: TGTGCCAGCAGCTCCAAACCGGGACTAGGAGGCACAGATACGCAGTATTTT.

The chain links TRBV28 to TRBJ1-3; D unresolved. Trimming pared 1 base from V and 0 bases from J, leaving 7 bases between. Germline V gene lookup returns CDR1 MDHEN and CDR2 SYDVKM. This CDR3 region has 15 residues. DNA of the CDR3: TGTGCCAGCAGTTTATTCGGGGTCTCTGGAAACACCATATATTTT. Protein: CASSLFGVSGNTIYF. Full variable domain (missing parts from reference TRBV28 and TRBJ1-3): DVKVTQSSRYLVKRTGEKVFLECVQDMDHENMFWYRQDPGLGLRLIYFSYDVKMKEKGDIPEGYSVSREKKERFSLILESASTNQTSMYLCASSLFGVSGNTIYFGEGSWLTVV.